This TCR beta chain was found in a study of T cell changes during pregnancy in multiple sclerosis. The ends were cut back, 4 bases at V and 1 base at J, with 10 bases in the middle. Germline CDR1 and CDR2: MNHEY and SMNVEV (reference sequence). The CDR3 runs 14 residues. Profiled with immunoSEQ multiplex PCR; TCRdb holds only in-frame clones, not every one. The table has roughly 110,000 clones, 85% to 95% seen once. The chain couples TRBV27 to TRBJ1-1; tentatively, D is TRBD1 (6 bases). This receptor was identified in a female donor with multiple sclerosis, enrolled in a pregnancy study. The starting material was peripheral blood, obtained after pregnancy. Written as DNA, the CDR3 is TGTGCCAGCAGTTCAGGCAGGGGGAACACTGAAGCTTTCTTT. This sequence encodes CASSSGRGNTEAFF.